The present T cell receptor beta chain was sequenced within a study of shared clonotypes between healthy human individuals. Replicate PCRs from sorted subsets contained roughly 200 ng DNA, which is some 32,000 T cell genomes. The repertoire was sequenced with immunoSEQ multiplex PCR; TCRdb's copy has only in-frame clones and lacks some. Among around 1 million clones listed, over 75% were seen once. Trimming cost V 5 bases and J 5 bases; bases outside gene matches: 8. Germline CDR1 reads SGHRS; CDR2 reads YFSETQ. The CDR3 contains 16 residues. The sample taken for sequencing was memory CD4+ T cells sorted from blood. The subset here: CD45RA-negative fraction. The V and J genes are TRBV5-1 and TRBJ2-2, with TRBD1 matching 11 bases. The clonotype originates from a man aged 18 to 29 in good health. CDR3 amino acids: CASRRPGTGGTGELFF. The CDR3 region has the DNA TGCGCCAGCAGGAGACCCGGGACAGGGGGTACCGGGGAGCTGTTTTTT.